One and the same sample provided the 14 T cell receptor beta chains below, sequenced in a study of cytomegalovirus exposure and HLA in healthy donors. With 60 Vbeta and 13 Jbeta primers, the PCR was carried out. The table came from immunoSEQ multiplex PCR; TCRdb's copy has only in-frame clones and leaves some out. Here the sample spans some 150,000 clones, 71% being singletons. Sequences were obtained from PBMCs. These receptors all come from a woman in her twenties or thirties in good health and CMV-seronegative.

The DNA of the CDR3 is TGTGCCAGCAGCGTAGGGGGAACGAGGGGGTATAATTCACCCCTCCACTTT. Residues: CASSVGGTRGYNSPLHF. This chain joins TRBV9 and TRBJ1-6; D may be TRBD1 (6 bases). Germline V CDR1 and CDR2: SGDLS, YYNGEE. This CDR3 spans 17 amino acids. V was trimmed by 0 bases and J by 4 bases, leaving 14 bases between them. Combining the CDR3 with reference TRBV9 and TRBJ1-6 gives the whole variable domain DSGVTQTPKHLITATGQRVTLRCSPRSGDLSVYWYQQSLDQGLQFLIQYYNGEERAKGNILERFSAQQFPDLHSELNLSSLELGDSALYFCASSVGGTRGYNSPLHFGNGTRLTVT.

The J gene is TRBJ1-6, the V gene TRBV28, with D possibly being TRBD1 (6 bases). CDR1 is MDHEN, CDR2 SYDVKM, per germline. V gave up 3 bases and J gave up 4 bases, with 13 bases separating them. There are 16 residues in the CDR3. CDR3: CASSFISGVYNSPLHF. The CDR3 DNA reads as TGTGCCAGCAGTTTTATATCAGGGGTGTATAATTCACCCCTCCACTTT. The whole variable domain, remainder taken from reference TRBV28 and TRBJ1-6, is DVKVTQSSRYLVKRTGEKVFLECVQDMDHENMFWYRQDPGLGLRLIYFSYDVKMKEKGDIPEGYSVSREKKERFSLILESASTNQTSMYLCASSFISGVYNSPLHFGNGTRLTVT.

V is TRBV14 and J is TRBJ1-2; D ambiguous. V dropped 3 bases and J dropped 5 bases, with 7 bases sitting between them. Germline V gene data show CDR1 as SGHDN and CDR2 as FVKESK. The CDR3 length is 12 residues. CDR3 sequence reads: CASSHEGYGYTF. The CDR3 DNA sequence: TGTGCCAGCAGCCATGAGGGATATGGCTACACCTTC.

This clone appeared once. V and J are TRBV11-3 and TRBJ1-4; D possibly corresponds to TRBD1 (6 bases). Germline CDR1 SGHNT, CDR2 YENEEA. V lost 3 bases to trimming and J lost 0 bases, with 11 bases between them. This CDR3 region has 16 residues. The CDR3 loop is CASSFTGLPTNEKLFF. Written as DNA, the CDR3 is TGTGCCAGCAGCTTTACAGGGCTCCCAACTAATGAAAAACTGTTTTTT.

This chain uses TRBV7-3 with TRBJ2-5, with D perhaps TRBD1 (5 bases). Germline V lookup: CDR1 SGHTA, CDR2 FQGTGA. CDR3 length: 14 amino acids. Trimming stripped 5 bases from V and 2 bases from J, with 12 bases between. Here the CDR3 DNA reads TGTGCCAGCAGCCCCCAGGGTTTACAAGAGACCCAGTACTTC. Protein: CASSPQGLQETQYF.

This clone occurred once. The chain employs TRBV18 and TRBJ1-5; 7 positions match TRBD1. V lost 6 bases, J lost 6 bases, and 11 bases stayed unmatched. Germline lookup yields CDR1 KGHSH and CDR2 LQKENI. This CDR3 is 15 amino acids long. CDR3 region: CASSLGTANSQPQHF. CDR3 sequence (DNA): TGTGCCAGCTCCCTTGGGACAGCTAACTCTCAGCCCCAGCATTTT.

V is TRBV11-2 and J is TRBJ2-7; TRBD2 is a possible D gene (6 bases). Trimming removed 4 bases at V and 3 bases at J, with 10 bases between. Germline V gives CDR1 SGHAT, CDR2 FQNNGV. This CDR3 spans 13 amino acids. CDR3 DNA: TGTGCCAGCAGCTCGGGGGTCTTCTACGAGCAGTACTTC. Translating it yields CASSSGVFYEQYF.

CDR3 sequence: CASSLLLMAGTQYF. DNA of the CDR3: TGTGCCAGCAGCTTGTTATTGATGGCGGGGACCCAGTACTTC. The chain recombines TRBV7-9 with TRBJ2-5, with D possibly matching TRBD2 (5 bases). The CDR3 contains 14 residues. Deletions cut 3 bases from V and 7 bases from J, with 15 bases between. Germline loops: CDR1 SEHNR, CDR2 FQNEAQ (reference sequence).

The chain couples TRBV4-1 to TRBJ2-1, with TRBD2 matching over 10 bases. The germline CDR1 and CDR2 sequences are MGHRA and YSYEKL. V dropped 2 bases and J dropped 6; count of bases not matched to a gene: 7. This CDR3 has 16 amino acids. The CDR3 sequence: CASSQPTSGKSNEQFF. The DNA for the CDR3 is TGCGCCAGCAGCCAACCCACTAGCGGGAAAAGCAATGAGCAGTTCTTC.

This sequence joins TRBV5-6 and TRBJ1-4, with D maybe TRBD1 (5 bases). Germline-derived CDR1 and CDR2 are SGHDT and YYEEEE. V was shortened by 0 bases and J by 8 bases, with 8 bases between the two germline ends. The CDR3 is 13 residues long. CDR3 bases: TGTGCCAGCAGCTTGGCCGGGGGAGAAAAACTGTTTTTT. Residues: CASSLAGGEKLFF.

The V and J genes are TRBV28 and TRBJ2-3; D is uncertain. CDR3 length: 14 amino acids. Germline CDR1 reads MDHEN; CDR2 reads SYDVKM. Trimming took 8 bases from V and 7 from J, leaving 19 bases between them. The CDR3 coding sequence is TGTGCCAGCGAGACACCCGACAATCCAAATACGCAGTATTTT. This encodes CASETPDNPNTQYF.

This clone showed up just once. V and J are TRBV19 and TRBJ1-1; D remains ambiguous. This CDR3 is built from 14 residues. The ends were cut back, 6 bases at V and 0 bases at J, with 11 bases in the middle. CDR1 LNHDA and CDR2 SQIVND come from the germline V gene (reference sequence). The CDR3, as DNA: TGTGCCAGTAGAACGCGAGAAATGAACACTGAAGCTTTCTTT. Its protein is CASRTREMNTEAFF.

The CDR3 region is CASIKTGGNNQPQHF. The CDR3, as DNA: TGTGCCAGCATCAAGACAGGGGGCAACAATCAGCCCCAGCATTTT. The chain employs TRBV6-5 and TRBJ1-5; 10 bases agree with TRBD1. Germline CDR1 reads MNHEY; CDR2 reads SVGAGI. The CDR3 runs to 15 residues. The V gene end was trimmed by 7 bases and the J gene end by 3 bases; junction bases not matched to a gene: 6.

The rearrangement links TRBV19 to TRBJ1-4; perhaps TRBD1 as D (6 bases). The germline gives CDR1 LNHDA, CDR2 SQIVND (reference sequence). This CDR3 has 15 residues. V lost 3 bases and J 0 bases, leaving 8 bases between the germline ends. For the CDR3, the DNA is TGTGCCAGTAGTATTAACAGGGCAACTAATGAAAAACTGTTTTTT. It codes for CASSINRATNEKLFF.